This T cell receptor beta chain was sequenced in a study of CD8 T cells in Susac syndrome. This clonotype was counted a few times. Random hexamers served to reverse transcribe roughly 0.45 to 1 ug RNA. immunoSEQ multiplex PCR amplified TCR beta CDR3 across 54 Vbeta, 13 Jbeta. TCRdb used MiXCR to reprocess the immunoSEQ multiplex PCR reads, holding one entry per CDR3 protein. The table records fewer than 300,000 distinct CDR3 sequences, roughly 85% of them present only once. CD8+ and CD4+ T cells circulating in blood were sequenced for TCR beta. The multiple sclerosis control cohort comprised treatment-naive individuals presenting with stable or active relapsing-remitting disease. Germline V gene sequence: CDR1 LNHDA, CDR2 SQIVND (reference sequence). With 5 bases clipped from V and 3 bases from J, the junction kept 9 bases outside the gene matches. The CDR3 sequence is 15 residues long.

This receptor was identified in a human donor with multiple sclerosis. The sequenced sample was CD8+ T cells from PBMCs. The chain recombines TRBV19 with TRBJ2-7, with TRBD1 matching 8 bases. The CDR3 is CASSAGQGFGYEQYF. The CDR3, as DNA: TGTGCCAGTAGTGCCGGACAGGGTTTTGGCTACGAGCAGTACTTC. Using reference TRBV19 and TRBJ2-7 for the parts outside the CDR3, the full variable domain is DGGITQSPKYLFRKEGQNVTLSCEQNLNHDAMYWYRQDPGQGLRLIYYSQIVNDFQKGDIAEGYSVSREKKESFPLTVTSAQKNPTAFYLCASSAGQGFGYEQYFGPGTRLTVT.